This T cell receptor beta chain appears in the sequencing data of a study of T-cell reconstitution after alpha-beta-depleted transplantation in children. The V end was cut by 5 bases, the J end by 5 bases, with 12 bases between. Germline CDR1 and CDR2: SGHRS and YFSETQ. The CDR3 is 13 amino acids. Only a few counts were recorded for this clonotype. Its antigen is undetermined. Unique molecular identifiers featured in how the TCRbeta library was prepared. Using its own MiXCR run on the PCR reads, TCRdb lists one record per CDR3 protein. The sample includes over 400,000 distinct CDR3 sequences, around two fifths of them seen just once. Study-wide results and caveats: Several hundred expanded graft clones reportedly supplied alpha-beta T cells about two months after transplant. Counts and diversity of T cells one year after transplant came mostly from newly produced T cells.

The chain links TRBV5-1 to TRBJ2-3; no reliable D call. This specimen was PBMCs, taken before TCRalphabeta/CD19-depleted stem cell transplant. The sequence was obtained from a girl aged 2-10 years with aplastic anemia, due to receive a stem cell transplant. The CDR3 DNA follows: TGCGCCAGCAGAGAACTAATTGGAGATACGCAGTATTTT. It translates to CASRELIGDTQYF.